The sequence of this T cell receptor beta chain was determined in a study of T-cell memory formation after mild COVID-19. Study-level background: Largely donor-specific TCR clusters were found. Study-wide points: CD4/CD8 balance held among clones contracting day 15 to 85, and later expanders leaned CD4+.

TCRdb passed the 5' RACE reads through MiXCR, listing each CDR3 protein once. The sample includes around 200,000 distinct CDR3 sequences, 15% to 20% of them seen just once. The table lists this clonotype with many counts. Its cognate antigen is unknown. The CDR3 is 15 amino acids. Losses at the gene ends were 6 bases for V and 4 bases for J; bases not matched to a gene: 4. Sequenced: PBMCs or a T cell subset sorted from them (not recorded which). The V call is TRBV12-3 or TRBV12-4, the J call TRBJ2-3, with 13 bases identical to TRBD2. The receptor comes from an adult woman who had mild COVID-19 (a few samples of this study predate the infection). Cell type and time point are not known. The CDR3 loop reads CASSPLAGGPDTQYF. CDR3 bases: TGTGCCAGCAGCCCACTAGCGGGAGGGCCAGATACGCAGTATTTT.